This TCR beta chain was sequenced in a study of molecular identifiers for immune sequencing clone quantification (dated by TCRdb to the late 2010s). With respect to the entire study: For a replicate experiment, RNA from around 20,000 or 100,000 naive CD8 T cells was divided into five aliquots, of which four were sequenced. This methods study used CD8 T cells to benchmark TCR RNA copy counting and molecular-identifier clustering-based TCR repertoire sequencing (MIDCIRS). Broad study findings and their caveats: Modeling estimated about three recovered TCR RNA copies per cell, compared with about 10 by digital PCR, which implies 30% to 35% capture efficiency. Clones above 20 RNA copies held over 99% of molecules in CMV-specific effector cells but under 1% in naive cells. Highly expanded clone sizes could be underestimated if identical TCR molecules share a barcode. Spiked-in Jurkat TCR RNA equivalent to a single cell was reported to be detectable even among more than 900,000 naive CD8 T cells. The naive libraries included spiked-in Jurkat TCR RNA (10 copies' worth), and this Jurkat TCR RNA is not part of the donor repertoire. When barcode sub-clustering was omitted, TCR diversity was inflated by chimeric consensus sequences, with chimeras reaching as high as 47%.

Looking up the germline V gene yields CDR1 SGHDT and CDR2 YYEEEE. The CDR3 spans 14 residues, from the cysteine through the phenylalanine. The read is trimmed to its CDR3 DNA, 42 bases read in frame from base 1. Trimming costs V 1 base and J 5 bases, and their ends lie 11 bases apart. Of note for this clonotype: No antigen is known for it. The sample holds no much larger clone one base away, and base qualities are not on file.

Naive CD8 T cell libraries were made from around 18,000 to 910,000 sorted cells using 10%, 30% or 50% of purified RNA. Naive CD8 T cells, defined as CD8+CD4-CCR7+CD45RA+, were FACS-sorted into RLT Plus buffer on a BD FACSAria II. To test detection sensitivity, Jurkat RNA equal to ten TCR copies was added to samples of about 18,000-1,100,000 naive CD8 T cells. Enrichment of CD8 T cells was performed with RosetteSep CD8+ T Cell Enrichment Cocktail and Ficoll-Paque, after which ACK red cell lysis was carried out. The protocol used for the library was PCR. The sample was run on a NextSeq 500. Bulk TCR libraries were prepared as previously described, using TCR primers listed in Table S5. Total RNA was purified with the Qiagen AllPrep DNA/RNA kit. Reads from multiple sequencing runs of the same library were pooled before analysis. On the authors' methods: Reads were retained only if an exact TCR constant sequence was present, and the retained reads were trimmed to 150 nt and grouped according to their 12-nt molecular barcodes. Within each barcode group, reads were sub-clustered at a 15% Levenshtein threshold, and quality-weighted consensus sequences were built per RNA molecule. Non-functional sequences were excluded, and lower-count sequences lying one edit away from another sequence were also excluded. Barcode sub-clusters with fewer than 20% of the maximum read count were removed, based on fitting two negative binomial distributions. TCRdb passed the public sequencing reads through fastp at Q25 and MiXCR, retaining productive beta sequences. A single entry per CDR3 protein holds the most common genes and DNA from its merged rows. The V and J calls were not made by the authors but by TCRdb's processing. The sample contains 100,000 or so distinct CDR3 sequences, over 30% of them found a single time. Approximately 4% of the sample lies in the top ten.

The sequence was collected from a human donor in good health. Some libraries in this study had Jurkat cell RNA spiked in. Source material: naive CD8+ T cells from blood, with Jurkat cell RNA spiked in. Interpreted using the paper, the cell subset or site label stands for: FACS-sorted CD8+CD4-CCR7+CD45RA+ naive T cells. This chain joins TRBV5-6 to TRBJ2-3; the D gene is not confidently resolved. The CDR3 is CASSLSTSLDTQYF. Read as DNA, the sequence is TGTGCCAGCAGCTTGAGTACGTCTTTAGATACGCAGTATTTT.